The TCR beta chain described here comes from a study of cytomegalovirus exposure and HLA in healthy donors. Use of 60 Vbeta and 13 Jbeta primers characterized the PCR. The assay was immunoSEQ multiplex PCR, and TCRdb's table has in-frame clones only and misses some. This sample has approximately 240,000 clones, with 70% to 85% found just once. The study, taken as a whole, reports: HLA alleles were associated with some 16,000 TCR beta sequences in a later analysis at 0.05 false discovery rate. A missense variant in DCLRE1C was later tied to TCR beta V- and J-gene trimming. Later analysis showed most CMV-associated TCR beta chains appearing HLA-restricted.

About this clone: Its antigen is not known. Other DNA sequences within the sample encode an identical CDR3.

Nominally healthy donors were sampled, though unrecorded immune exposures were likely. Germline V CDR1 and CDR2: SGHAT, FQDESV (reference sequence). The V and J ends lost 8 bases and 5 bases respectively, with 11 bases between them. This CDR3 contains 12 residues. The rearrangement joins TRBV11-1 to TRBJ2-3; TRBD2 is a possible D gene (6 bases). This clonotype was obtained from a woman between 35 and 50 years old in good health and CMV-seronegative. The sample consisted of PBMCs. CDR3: CASGRSGDTQYF. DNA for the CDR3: TGTGCCAGCGGGAGGTCCGGAGATACGCAGTATTTT.